The 27 T cell receptor beta chains below come from one sample, sequenced in a study of beta chain features in type 1 diabetes. Overall study findings and caveats: People with Type 1 diabetes carried modestly yet significantly shorter TCRB CDR3s in all four CD4+ subsets.

The isolated RNA, all of it, was reverse transcribed, so expressed TCRB transcripts were what got sequenced. Sequencing used immunoSEQ multiplex PCR; TCRdb keeps in-frame clones, though not all of them. The data hold 250,000 or so clones, with approximately 14% observed a single time. Which antigens these TCRs recognize remains unknown. The sequencing sample was made of naive CD4+ T cells from blood. The receptors stem from a man aged 25 to 40 with type 1 diabetes.

This chain connects TRBV6-1 to TRBJ1-1; D unresolved. Germline-derived CDR1 and CDR2 are MNHNS and SASEGT. CDR3 length: 11 amino acids. Trimming cost V 10 bases and J 2 bases, with 8 bases left between them. CDR3 sequence reads: CATIPNTEAFF. CDR3 DNA sequence: TGTGCCACCATTCCAAACACTGAAGCTTTCTTT.

This clone was seen a handful of times. The chain employs TRBV5-1 and TRBJ1-1; tentatively, D is TRBD1 (5 bases). CDR1 is SGHRS and CDR2 is YFSETQ in the germline V gene. Trimming pared 5 bases from V and 8 bases from J, leaving 13 bases between. The CDR3 runs 12 residues. The CDR3 sequence: CASSPRGWEAFF. The CDR3 coding sequence is TGCGCCAGCAGTCCCCGGGGGTGGGAAGCTTTCTTT.

This clone showed up just a few times. This rearrangement joins TRBV10-3 to TRBJ1-2; 7 bases match TRBD1. V lost 10 bases and J lost 1; bases outside the gene matches: 6. Per germline, CDR1 ENHRY and CDR2 SYGVKD. The CDR3 runs 13 residues. CDR3: CATRTGDNYGYTF. The CDR3 nucleotides are TGTGCCACGAGAACAGGGGATAACTATGGCTACACCTTC.

This clone was detected only a few times. The rearrangement uses TRBV6-6 and TRBJ2-5; no clear D. From germline, CDR1 is MNHNY and CDR2 SVGAGI (reference sequence). The CDR3 totals 11 residues. The V and J ends lost 7 bases and 2 bases respectively, with 5 bases between them. CDR3 sequence (DNA): TGTGCCAGCACCATTCAAGAGACCCAGTACTTC. It yields the protein CASTIQETQYF.

The chain couples TRBV5-1 to TRBJ2-7, with D possibly matching TRBD1 (7 bases). The germline gives CDR1 SGHRS, CDR2 YFSETQ. V gave up 4 bases and J gave up 9 bases, with 17 bases separating them. The CDR3 runs 13 residues. The DNA for the CDR3 is TGCGCCAGCAGCGGGGGGACAGCAGTCGGGCAGTACTTC. It codes for CASSGGTAVGQYF.

Of note for this clone: The sample contains more than one DNA sequence encoding this CDR3. The CDR3 nucleotides read TGTGCCAGCAGCTCGGACAGGGGGCCCTACGAGCAGTACTTC. Amino acids: CASSSDRGPYEQYF. The chain combines TRBV6-5 with TRBJ2-7, with 11 bases matching TRBD1. The CDR3 has 14 amino acids. V lost 6 bases and J lost 2; bases outside the gene matches: 3. The germline CDR1 and CDR2 sequences are MNHEY and SVGAGI.

The genes are TRBV19 and TRBJ1-5, with D uncertain. V was pared by 5 bases and J by 7 bases, with 9 bases between. Germline values: CDR1 LNHDA, CDR2 SQIVND (reference sequence). The CDR3 spans 12 residues. The CDR3 reads CASSRAAQPQHF. CDR3 bases: TGTGCCAGTAGTCGAGCGGCGCAGCCCCAGCATTTT.

V and J are TRBV30 and TRBJ1-1, with TRBD1 matching 7 bases. V gave up 7 bases and J gave up 4 bases; unmatched junction bases: 9. The CDR3 totals 13 residues. Germline V gene sequence: CDR1 GTSNPN, CDR2 SVGIG (reference sequence). The CDR3 loop is CAFLGQVGTEAFF. Here the CDR3 DNA reads TGTGCCTTCCTCGGACAGGTGGGCACTGAAGCTTTCTTT. Full variable domain (rest looked up from reference TRBV30 and TRBJ1-1): SQTIHQWPATLVQPVGSPLSLECTVEGTSNPNLYWYRQAAGRGLQLLFYSVGIGQISSEVPQNLSASRPQDRQFILSSKKLLLSDSGFYLCAFLGQVGTEAFFGQGTRLTVV.

This chain links TRBV7-9 with TRBJ2-2; 8 bases agree with TRBD1. The CDR3 extends over 15 amino acids. Germline CDR1 and CDR2: SEHNR and FQNEAQ (reference sequence). V trimming: 2 bases; J trimming: 3 bases; junction bases outside the gene matches: 2. The CDR3 reads CASSLPGGYTGELFF. The CDR3 region has the DNA TGTGCCAGCAGCTTACCAGGGGGCTACACCGGGGAGCTGTTTTTT.

A few counts support this clone. The chain couples TRBV7-9 to TRBJ2-1; 11 nucleotides line up with TRBD2. Trimming at V came to 4 bases and at J to 3 bases, leaving 8 bases not matched to a gene. Germline assignment: CDR1 SEHNR and CDR2 FQNEAQ (reference sequence). The CDR3 spans 17 residues. The CDR3 spells CASSSWLAGGLYNEQFF. CDR3 DNA: TGTGCCAGCAGCTCGTGGCTAGCGGGGGGCCTCTACAATGAGCAGTTCTTC.

This clone was recorded a few times. The rearrangement joins TRBV7-9 to TRBJ2-1, with D possibly being TRBD2 (5 bases). CDR1 is SEHNR and CDR2 is FQNEAQ in the germline V gene (reference sequence). The ends were cut back, 5 bases at V and 8 bases at J, with 13 bases in the middle. The CDR3 runs to 13 residues. The CDR3 protein is CASSAGLSDEQFF. The CDR3 DNA sequence: TGTGCCAGCAGCGCTGGACTGTCGGATGAGCAGTTCTTC.

The table lists this clone with a few counts. The CDR3 nucleotides are TGCAGCGTTCTGGTGCCAAGCCGCACAGATACGCAGTATTTT. This encodes CSVLVPSRTDTQYF. The V and J genes are TRBV29-1 and TRBJ2-3; no reliable D call. The CDR3 has 14 amino acids. Germline V gives CDR1 SQVTM, CDR2 ANQGSEA. The ends were cut back, 5 bases at V and 1 base at J, with 13 bases in the middle.

This clone has just a few counts. V is TRBV21-1 and J is TRBJ2-7; the D call in the table, TRBD1, was not verified against the DNA. TRBV21-1 is shown as a pseudogene. The CDR3 runs to 13 residues. For the CDR3, the DNA is TGTGCCAGCAGCGCCGGCAGGTCCTACGAGCAGTACTTC. It encodes CASSAGRSYEQYF.

The V and J genes are TRBV6-6 and TRBJ2-7; no definite D call. V shed 6 bases and J shed 2 bases, with 11 bases lying between them. The CDR3 consists of 13 residues. CDR1 is MNHNY and CDR2 is SVGAGI in the germline V gene (reference sequence). CDR3 bases: TGTGCCAGCAGGGAGTCGAATCCCTACGAGCAGTACTTC. This sequence encodes CASRESNPYEQYF.

CDR3 DNA sequence: TGTGCCAGCAGAGACAGGACCAACACCGGGGAGCTGTTTTTT. This codes for CASRDRTNTGELFF. The chain recombines TRBV25-1 with TRBJ2-2, with D possibly being TRBD1 (6 bases). Germline V gene lookup returns CDR1 MGHDK and CDR2 SYGVNS. V was cut by 6 bases and J by 2 bases, with 10 bases left in between. This CDR3 has 14 amino acids.

This chain uses TRBV27 with TRBJ2-7, with 11 bases fitting TRBD1. Trimming cost V 5 bases and J 5 bases; bases outside gene matches: 8. CDR1 and CDR2 from the germline V gene are MNHEY and SMNVEV (reference sequence). The CDR3 loop spans 15 amino acids. The CDR3 region is CASSSWTGGYNEQYF. DNA for the CDR3: TGTGCCAGCAGTAGTTGGACAGGGGGCTACAACGAGCAGTACTTC.

This rearrangement joins TRBV6-5 to TRBJ2-7, with 10 bases aligning to TRBD1. The CDR3 loop spans 16 amino acids. V lost 0 bases and J lost 5; bases outside the gene matches: 7. Germline CDR1 is MNHEY and CDR2 is SVGAGI. The CDR3 region is CASSYSGTGVRNEQYF. The CDR3 DNA is TGTGCCAGCAGTTACTCCGGGACAGGGGTTAGGAACGAGCAGTACTTC.

This chain links TRBV9 with TRBJ2-1, with a weak D call TRBD2 (6 bases). Per germline, CDR1 SGDLS and CDR2 YYNGEE. V was cut by 0 bases and J by 10 bases, with 23 bases left in between. The CDR3 covers 17 residues. CDR3 nucleotide sequence: TGTGCCAGCAGCGTAGGGAATGCGATCGGGGGACTCAGGGAGCAGTTCTTC. Protein product: CASSVGNAIGGLREQFF. The entire variable domain, with the rest obtained from reference TRBV9 and TRBJ2-1, is as follows: DSGVTQTPKHLITATGQRVTLRCSPRSGDLSVYWYQQSLDQGLQFLIQYYNGEERAKGNILERFSAQQFPDLHSELNLSSLELGDSALYFCASSVGNAIGGLREQFFGPGTRLTVL.

This clone was seen more than once but under ten times. V and J are TRBV7-9 and TRBJ1-1; 9 bases are a match to TRBD1. The CDR3 length is 14 residues. CDR1 is SEHNR, CDR2 FQNEAQ, per germline (reference sequence). The ends lost 5 bases at V and 1 base at J; junction bases unmatched: 2. CDR3 bases: TGTGCCAGCAGCCGGGACAGGGCGAACACTGAAGCTTTCTTT. Translating gives CASSRDRANTEAFF.

This clone appeared a few times. V and J are TRBV27 and TRBJ1-1; no clear D. The germline V gene encodes CDR1 MNHEY and CDR2 SMNVEV (reference sequence). The V and J ends lost 3 bases and 7 bases respectively, with 12 bases between them. CDR3 length: 13 amino acids. The CDR3 DNA reads TGTGCCAGCAGTTTTAACCTCGAGGGTGAAGCTTTCTTT. Amino acid sequence: CASSFNLEGEAFF.

This rearrangement joins TRBV18 to TRBJ2-5; D possibly corresponds to TRBD2 (6 bases). V shed 1 base and J shed 2 bases, with 14 bases lying between them. The CDR3 has 16 amino acids. Germline values: CDR1 KGHSH, CDR2 LQKENI. CDR3 region: CASSPLTLGTQETQYF. The CDR3 nucleotides read TGTGCCAGCTCACCACTGACATTAGGGACTCAAGAGACCCAGTACTTC.

The J gene is TRBJ2-5, the V gene TRBV6-1, with 8 nucleotides matching TRBD2. The CDR3 covers 14 residues. CDR1 and CDR2 from the germline V gene are MNHNS and SASEGT. V shed 8 bases, J shed 1 base, and the junction held 6 bases outside the gene matches. CDR3 nucleotide sequence: TGTGCCAGCCTACGGGGGGGGACCCAAGAGACCCAGTACTTC. This gives the protein CASLRGGTQETQYF.

In this sample, this clone turned up a few times. The rearrangement uses TRBV5-1 and TRBJ2-1; 7 positions agree with TRBD1. Unmatched junction bases numbered 11, after V lost 7 bases and J lost 10 bases. The germline gives CDR1 SGHRS, CDR2 YFSETQ. The CDR3 extends over 13 amino acids. The CDR3 bases are TGCGCCAGCCGCCCAATCGACAGGGTCGAGCAGTTCTTC. Translated: CASRPIDRVEQFF. The complete variable domain, with remaining parts taken from reference TRBV5-1 and TRBJ2-1, reads KAGVTQTPRYLIKTRGQQVTLSCSPISGHRSVSWYQQTPGQGLQFLFEYFSETQRNKGNFPGRFSGRQFSNSRSEMNVSTLELGDSALYLCASRPIDRVEQFFGPGTRLTVL.

This chain uses TRBV11-3 with TRBJ2-3; 8 bases map to TRBD1. From germline, CDR1 is SGHNT and CDR2 YENEEA. V trimming: 0 bases; J trimming: 2 bases; junction bases outside the gene matches: 7. The CDR3 consists of 17 residues. Written as DNA, the CDR3 is TGTGCCAGCAGCTTAGATAGGACAGGGCCCCCCACAGATACGCAGTATTTT. Its translation is CASSLDRTGPPTDTQYF.

This clone has only a few counts. The gene calls are TRBV7-2 and TRBJ1-1; 7 bases align to TRBD1. Germline V gene data show CDR1 as SGHTA and CDR2 as FQGNSA. V was clipped by 5 bases and J by 8 bases; unmatched bases: 11. This CDR3 is built from 14 residues. The CDR3 nucleotides read TGTGCCAGCAGCCTACGGACAGGTAAAGAAGAAGCTTTCTTT. It yields the protein CASSLRTGKEEAFF. Supplemented by reference TRBV7-2 and TRBJ1-1, the full variable domain reads GAGVSQSPSNKVTEKGKDVELRCDPISGHTALYWYRQSLGQGLEFLIYFQGNSAPDKSGLPSDRFSAERTGGSVSTLTIQRTQQEDSAVYLCASSLRTGKEEAFFGQGTRLTVV.

This sequence joins TRBV5-1 and TRBJ2-3; D is perhaps TRBD2 (7 bases). CDR3 length: 15 residues. Germline CDR1 is SGHRS and CDR2 is YFSETQ. V was pared by 0 bases and J by 6 bases, with 14 bases between. CDR3 nucleotide sequence: TGCGCCAGCAGCTTGGTCGGGGGGCCGGAGGATACGCAGTATTTT. This encodes CASSLVGGPEDTQYF.

A few counts support this clone. The chain recombines TRBV19 with TRBJ2-2, with D maybe TRBD1 (5 bases). V was cut by 5 bases and J by 6 bases, with 16 bases left in between. CDR1 and CDR2 (germline): LNHDA, SQIVND (reference sequence). This CDR3 has 15 amino acids. CDR3 DNA sequence: TGTGCCAGTAGTCCCTGGGCTGGGGCCGCCGGGGAGCTGTTTTTT. As protein: CASSPWAGAAGELFF.